Given below is one T cell receptor beta chain in context. Measured with immunoSEQ multiplex PCR; TCRdb has only the in-frame clones, and not every one. The data hold fewer than 800,000 clones, with about 91% observed a single time. This record belongs to a study of shared clonotypes between healthy human individuals. Naivety among CD8 cells was defined by CD45RO negativity and positive CCR7 selection, thereby excluding terminally differentiated effector memory CD45RA+ cells. Trimming removed 3 bases at V and 1 base at J, with 10 bases between. The germline gives CDR1 MDHEN, CDR2 SYDVKM. This CDR3 contains 14 residues.

The source is a man aged 30 to 45 in good health. This sequence joins TRBV28 and TRBJ2-7, with a possible D match to TRBD1 (6 bases). Sequences were obtained from naive CD8+ T cells sorted from blood. This CDR3 is CASSLGAGSYEQYF. In DNA form, the CDR3 reads TGTGCCAGCAGTTTGGGGGCTGGGTCCTACGAGCAGTACTTC.